The 21 T cell receptor beta chains reported below all come from one sample, sequenced in a study of cytomegalovirus exposure and HLA in healthy donors. PCR amplification relied on 60 Vbeta primers (plus 13 Jbeta primers). The method was immunoSEQ multiplex PCR; TCRdb's version includes in-frame clones alone and lacks a portion of them. Here the sample spans about 160,000 clones, less than 85% being singletons. The material sequenced was PBMCs. These receptors were obtained from a man aged 45 to 65 in good health and CMV-seropositive.

V is TRBV4-1 and J is TRBJ1-5, with 7 bases fitting TRBD1. CDR3 size: 16 residues. V trimming: 0 bases; J trimming: 7 bases; junction bases outside the gene matches: 9. Looked up from germline, CDR1 is MGHRA and CDR2 is YSYEKL. CDR3: CASSQDQTGIGQPQHF. The CDR3 bases are TGCGCCAGCAGCCAAGATCAGACAGGGATAGGGCAGCCCCAGCATTTT.

The V and J genes are TRBV5-4 and TRBJ1-4; TRBD1 aligns across 7 bases. Unmatched junction bases numbered 5, after V lost 4 bases and J lost 2 bases. The CDR3 is 15 residues long. CDR1 and CDR2 from the germline V gene are SGHNT and YYREEE (reference sequence). The CDR3 nucleotides are TGTGCCAGCAGCAAAACAGGGGAGACTAATGAAAAACTGTTTTTT. Its translation: CASSKTGETNEKLFF.

The genes are TRBV7-2 and TRBJ2-7, with no clear D. The V end lost 5 bases, the J end lost 6 bases, and 11 bases lay between the germline ends. This CDR3 has 12 residues. Germline-derived CDR1 and CDR2 are SGHTA and FQGNSA. CDR3 in DNA: TGTGCCAGCAGCCCTTCTCGGGTCGAGCAGTACTTC. Encoded protein: CASSPSRVEQYF.

The chain combines TRBV5-1 with TRBJ1-1; D is ambiguous. The CDR3 spans 14 residues. CDR1 is SGHRS and CDR2 is YFSETQ in the germline V gene. Between the trimmed V and J ends, which lost 4 bases and 1 base, there was a span of 11 bases. CDR3 residues: CASSMGYRNTEAFF. CDR3 DNA: TGCGCCAGCAGCATGGGATACAGGAACACTGAAGCTTTCTTT.

J is TRBJ2-7 and V is TRBV4-1, with D possibly being TRBD1 (6 bases). The germline V and J ends were trimmed by 1 base and 3 bases, with 13 bases remaining between them. CDR3 length: 15 amino acids. The germline CDR1 and CDR2 sequences are MGHRA and YSYEKL. This chain's CDR3 is CASSQALGQIYEQYF. The DNA of the CDR3 is TGCGCCAGCAGCCAAGCATTGGGACAAATCTACGAGCAGTACTTC.

The rearrangement links TRBV7-9 to TRBJ2-7; 8 nucleotides line up with TRBD1. The trim removed 6 bases at V and 3 bases at J, leaving 4 bases unmatched. CDR1 and CDR2 from the germline V gene are SEHNR and FQNEAQ (reference sequence). This CDR3 comprises 13 residues. CDR3 nucleotide sequence: TGTGCCAGCAGGGACGGGACAGGCTACGAGCAGTACTTC. This translates into CASRDGTGYEQYF.

The table lists this clone with a few counts. The chain carries TRBV6-4 and TRBJ2-1, with TRBD2 as a possible D gene (6 bases). The CDR3 length is 16 residues. V gave up 6 bases and J gave up 2 bases, with 17 bases separating them. Germline V gene data show CDR1 as MRHNA and CDR2 as SNTAGT. CDR3 sequence reads: CASRPEVGGTYNEQFF. The CDR3 bases are TGTGCCAGCAGGCCGGAGGTGGGGGGTACCTACAATGAGCAGTTCTTC.

This clone was counted a single time. The V gene is TRBV5-4, the J gene TRBJ2-7; maybe TRBD2 (5 bases). The V end lost 0 bases, the J end lost 0 bases, and 7 bases lay between the germline ends. Germline assignment: CDR1 SGHNT and CDR2 YYREEE (reference sequence). The CDR3 contains 14 residues. Here the CDR3 DNA reads TGTGCCAGCAGCTTGGTAGGGAGCTCCTACGAGCAGTACTTC. Translated, it gives CASSLVGSSYEQYF. Full variable domain (missing parts from reference TRBV5-4 and TRBJ2-7): ETGVTQSPTHLIKTRGQQVTLRCSSQSGHNTVSWYQQALGQGPQFIFQYYREEENGRGNFPPRFSGLQFPNYSSELNVNALELDDSALYLCASSLVGSSYEQYFGPGTRLTVT.

The J gene is TRBJ2-2, the V gene TRBV7-2; D perhaps matches TRBD1 (6 bases). Germline lookup yields CDR1 SGHTA and CDR2 FQGNSA. This CDR3 region has 17 residues. With 1 base removed from V and 7 bases from J, the gap between germline ends came to 19 bases. The CDR3 loop is CASSLVSGHFLGGELFF. CDR3 sequence (DNA): TGTGCCAGCAGCTTAGTCTCGGGACACTTTTTGGGCGGGGAGCTGTTTTTT.

V is TRBV5-4 and J is TRBJ2-1, with 7 bases lining up with TRBD2. The CDR3 totals 14 residues. The V and J ends lost 4 bases and 4 bases, in that order; junction bases with no gene match: 5. Germline V gene data show CDR1 as SGHNT and CDR2 as YYREEE (reference sequence). As DNA, the CDR3 is TGTGCCAGCAGCCCTAGCGGCGTGTACAATGAGCAGTTCTTC. Its protein is CASSPSGVYNEQFF.

This clone was observed a single time. V usage is TRBV6-4 and J usage is TRBJ2-3, with 10 bases that match TRBD2. Trimming at V came to 5 bases and at J to 5 bases, leaving 4 bases not matched to a gene. Germline V gene data show CDR1 as MRHNA and CDR2 as SNTAGT. This CDR3 contains 14 residues. CDR3 DNA: TGTGCCAGCAGTCTAGCGGGAGAGGGAGATACGCAGTATTTT. Translating gives CASSLAGEGDTQYF.

The rearrangement joins TRBV30 to TRBJ2-1; D is possibly TRBD2 (5 bases). This CDR3 has 14 residues. CDR1 and CDR2 (germline): GTSNPN, SVGIG (reference sequence). V shed 2 bases and J shed 6 bases, with 14 bases lying between them. The CDR3 protein is CAWSWHETINEQFF. The CDR3 DNA is TGTGCCTGGAGTTGGCACGAGACTATCAATGAGCAGTTCTTC.

V is TRBV10-3 and J is TRBJ2-3, with 7 bases aligning to TRBD1. Germline trimming cut 3 bases from V and 2 bases from J; bases unmatched to any gene: 2. The CDR3 runs 14 residues. From germline, CDR1 is ENHRY and CDR2 SYGVKD. CDR3 sequence (DNA): TGTGCCATCAGTGAACAGGGGACCACAGATACGCAGTATTTT. Protein: CAISEQGTTDTQYF.

The chain employs TRBV6-5 and TRBJ2-1, with TRBD2 identical over 10 bases. Trimming cost V 2 bases and J 7 bases; bases outside gene matches: 5. This CDR3 has 15 amino acids. Germline lookup yields CDR1 MNHEY and CDR2 SVGAGI. CDR3 sequence: CASSYPASGRNEQFF. CDR3 DNA: TGTGCCAGCAGTTACCCCGCTAGCGGGAGAAATGAGCAGTTCTTC.

Comment on this clone: The sample holds other DNA sequences that translate to the same CDR3. The rearrangement links TRBV2 to TRBJ2-1; 12 bases fit TRBD2. Per the germline V gene, CDR1 is SNHLY and CDR2 is FYNNEI. V lost 5 bases and J lost 6; bases outside the gene matches: 8. This CDR3 is built from 16 residues. In DNA, the CDR3 is TGTGCCAGCAGTACCGCTAGACTAGCGGGAGTCAATGAGCAGTTCTTC. This encodes CASSTARLAGVNEQFF.

This chain links TRBV5-6 with TRBJ2-7, with D possibly matching TRBD1 (7 bases). CDR3 length equals 13 residues. Germline assignment: CDR1 SGHDT and CDR2 YYEEEE. V lost 0 bases to trimming and J lost 7 bases, with 11 bases between them. DNA for the CDR3: TGTGCCAGCAGCTTGGATCAGGGGGGTGAGCAGTACTTC. Translated, it gives CASSLDQGGEQYF.

The V call is TRBV19, the J call TRBJ2-2; D is uncertain. Germline V gene data show CDR1 as LNHDA and CDR2 as SQIVND (reference sequence). The CDR3 spans 14 residues. Between the trimmed V and J ends, which lost 5 bases and 8 bases, there was a span of 15 bases. CDR3 nucleotides: TGTGCCAGTAGTCCCGGAGTAGCTTCGGGGGAGCTGTTTTTT. Amino acids: CASSPGVASGELFF.

V and J are TRBV11-2 and TRBJ2-7, with 7 bases aligning to TRBD1. The germline V gene has CDR1 SGHAT and CDR2 FQNNGV. The CDR3 contains 14 residues. J gave up 4 bases and V 3 bases, and 6 bases lay outside the gene matches. The CDR3 sequence: CASSFSGGIYEQYF. In DNA form, the CDR3 reads TGTGCCAGCAGCTTCTCAGGGGGAATTTACGAGCAGTACTTC.

The chain joins TRBV5-1 to TRBJ2-7, with 7 bases that match TRBD1. Germline V gene sequence: CDR1 SGHRS, CDR2 YFSETQ. This CDR3 comprises 15 residues. J lost 0 bases, V lost 0 bases, and 3 bases had no gene match. DNA of the CDR3: TGCGCCAGCAGCTTGGCCCAGGGGGTCTCCTACGAGCAGTACTTC. It specifies CASSLAQGVSYEQYF.

The chain recombines TRBV27 with TRBJ2-2; D remains unclear. The V and J ends lost 3 bases and 0 bases respectively, with 5 bases between them. This CDR3 comprises 14 residues. CDR1 and CDR2 from the germline V gene are MNHEY and SMNVEV (reference sequence). The CDR3 region has the DNA TGTGCCAGCAGTTTTAGTTCGAACACCGGGGAGCTGTTTTTT. It encodes CASSFSSNTGELFF.

V gene TRBV10-1 combines with J gene TRBJ1-3, with unresolved D. CDR1 and CDR2 (germline): WNHNN, SYGVQD (reference sequence). CDR3 length: 15 residues. The V and J ends lost 3 bases and 2 bases respectively, with 11 bases between them. The CDR3 reads CASSEAGFAGNTIYF. CDR3 DNA sequence: TGCGCCAGCAGTGAAGCCGGGTTCGCTGGAAACACCATATATTTT.